Following are 15 T cell receptor beta chains from one sample sequenced in a study of sequential checkpoint blockade in melanoma. Specified treatment: randomized to nivolumab then ipilimumab (arm A) or the reverse (arm B). This table comes from immunoSEQ multiplex PCR, and its TCRdb copy is limited to in-frame clones, with some not included. The table has over 15,000 clones, approximately 57% seen once. Specimen: CD8+ T cells sorted from blood (inferred from file names), collected from a patient given nivolumab and ipilimumab in sequence. The receptor source for this set is a human donor with melanoma.

This clone occurred a few times. This chain uses TRBV7-9 with TRBJ2-7; TRBD2 agrees at 9 bases. There are 14 residues in the CDR3. Trimming removed 3 bases from V and 4 bases from J; junction bases left unmatched: 4. From germline, CDR1 is SEHNR and CDR2 FQNEAQ (reference sequence). The CDR3 loop reads CASSFSSGNYEQYF. CDR3 bases: TGTGCCAGCAGCTTTTCTAGCGGGAATTACGAGCAGTACTTC.

The CDR3 sequence: CASSQDLAGDEQYF. In DNA form, the CDR3 reads TGTGCCAGCAGCCAAGATCTCGCGGGAGACGAGCAGTACTTC. This chain links TRBV4-2 with TRBJ2-7; 7 nucleotides agree with TRBD2. The CDR3 is 14 amino acids. Germline V lookup: CDR1 LGHNA, CDR2 YNFKEQ. Germline trimming cut 0 bases from V and 5 bases from J; bases unmatched to any gene: 4.

The chain couples TRBV14 to TRBJ2-1, with D perhaps TRBD1 (5 bases). Germline V gives CDR1 SGHDN, CDR2 FVKESK. The CDR3 sequence is 17 residues long. Trimming left V 3 bases short and J 4 bases short, with 19 bases between. The CDR3: CASSHAMGPRTYNEQFF. The CDR3 nucleotides read TGTGCCAGCAGCCACGCGATGGGTCCCAGGACATACAATGAGCAGTTCTTC.

J is TRBJ2-1 and V is TRBV9, with 7 nucleotides matching TRBD1. The CDR3 totals 15 residues. The trim removed 5 bases at V and 7 bases at J, leaving 12 bases unmatched. Germline values: CDR1 SGDLS, CDR2 YYNGEE. CDR3 amino acids: CASRANPTGSNEQFF. The CDR3 DNA reads TGTGCCAGCAGGGCCAACCCGACAGGGAGTAATGAGCAGTTCTTC.

The rearrangement uses TRBV28 and TRBJ2-7, with D tentatively TRBD1 (5 bases). V was cut by 5 bases and J by 0 bases, with 14 bases left in between. Looked up from germline, CDR1 is MDHEN and CDR2 is SYDVKM. The CDR3 has 15 residues. The CDR3 bases are TGTGCCAGCAGTCCCTCCCAGGACAACTCCTACGAGCAGTACTTC. It codes for CASSPSQDNSYEQYF. Using reference TRBV28 and TRBJ2-7 for the parts outside the CDR3, the full variable domain is DVKVTQSSRYLVKRTGEKVFLECVQDMDHENMFWYRQDPGLGLRLIYFSYDVKMKEKGDIPEGYSVSREKKERFSLILESASTNQTSMYLCASSPSQDNSYEQYFGPGTRLTVT.

CDR3 sequence (DNA): TGTGCCAGCAGTTATCCCGACAGGGTCCTTCCCTATGGCTACACCTTC. This encodes CASSYPDRVLPYGYTF. The chain carries TRBV5-5 and TRBJ1-2; 7 positions match TRBD1. This CDR3 region has 16 residues. Trimming removed 5 bases from V and 4 bases from J; junction bases left unmatched: 14. Germline V lookup: CDR1 SGHKS, CDR2 YYEKEE (reference sequence).

V gene TRBV4-1 combines with J gene TRBJ1-5, with D uncertain. Trimming removed 0 bases from V and 1 base from J, with 7 bases in between. Germline V lookup: CDR1 MGHRA, CDR2 YSYEKL. The CDR3 length is 15 residues. CDR3 DNA: TGCGCCAGCAGCCAAGAAGAGGGAAGCAATCAGCCCCAGCATTTT. The encoded protein is CASSQEEGSNQPQHF.

V is TRBV2 and J is TRBJ2-2; 12 nucleotides match TRBD2. This CDR3 contains 16 residues. Germline lookup yields CDR1 SNHLY and CDR2 FYNNEI. After removal of 8 bases from V and 0 bases from J, the junction contained 4 bases not matched to a gene. The CDR3 spells CASRRTSGANTGELFF. In nucleotides, the CDR3 is TGTGCCAGCCGCAGGACTAGCGGGGCGAACACCGGGGAGCTGTTTTTT.

The genes are TRBV5-3 and TRBJ1-6; 10 bases are a match to TRBD1. TRBV5-3 carries the ORF label, with uncertain function. V dropped 4 bases and J dropped 13; count of bases not matched to a gene: 14. This CDR3 is 16 amino acids long. This CDR3 reads CARSLGRRTGGHPLHF. The DNA of the CDR3 is TGTGCCAGAAGCCTGGGCCGGAGGACAGGGGGTCACCCCCTCCACTTT.

This clone was observed a handful of times. This chain links TRBV5-6 with TRBJ2-7; 9 bases agree with TRBD2. Germline CDR1 is SGHDT and CDR2 is YYEEEE. The length of the CDR3 is 15 residues. Trimming removed 0 bases from V and 7 bases from J; junction bases left unmatched: 8. CDR3 coding DNA: TGTGCCAGCAGCTTGGCACCCCTAGCGGGGACGGAGCAGTACTTC. As protein: CASSLAPLAGTEQYF.

In its sample, this clone was seen a few times. The chain carries TRBV12-5 and TRBJ2-3, with D hard to call. Germline-derived CDR1 and CDR2 are LGHNT and FRNRAP. Trimming left V 6 bases short and J 0 bases short, with 4 bases between. This CDR3 spans 12 amino acids. The DNA of the CDR3 is TGTGCTAGTGGGGGCAGCACAGATACGCAGTATTTT. Translated: CASGGSTDTQYF.

For the CDR3, the DNA is TGTGCCAGCAGTGGGGGGAGGGCAGTGGCAAACACCATATATTTT. This sequence encodes CASSGGRAVANTIYF. The chain joins TRBV28 to TRBJ1-3; TRBD1 is a possible D gene (5 bases). The CDR3 loop spans 15 amino acids. V shed 5 bases and J shed 6 bases, with 17 bases lying between them. Looked up from germline, CDR1 is MDHEN and CDR2 is SYDVKM.

The V gene is TRBV7-9, the J gene TRBJ2-1; D is uncertain. CDR3 length: 12 amino acids. V dropped 5 bases and J dropped 3 bases, with 5 bases sitting between them. Germline lookup yields CDR1 SEHNR and CDR2 FQNEAQ (reference sequence). The CDR3: CASSLIYNEQFF. Here the CDR3 DNA reads TGTGCCAGCAGCCTAATCTACAATGAGCAGTTCTTC.

The V gene is TRBV7-2, the J gene TRBJ2-5; 10 bases agree with TRBD1. Germline-derived CDR1 and CDR2 are SGHTA and FQGNSA. V gave up 0 bases and J gave up 5 bases; unmatched junction bases: 12. This CDR3 contains 18 residues. CDR3 DNA sequence: TGTGCCAGCAGCTTAGCGCGTCGAGGGACAGGGGACGGGGAGACCCAGTACTTC. Protein: CASSLARRGTGDGETQYF.

This clone was seen more than once but under ten times. The chain joins TRBV6-1 to TRBJ2-1; D remains unclear. This CDR3 has 13 amino acids. The germline V and J ends were trimmed by 8 bases and 0 bases, with 8 bases remaining between them. Germline loops: CDR1 MNHNS, CDR2 SASEGT. The CDR3 loop is CASALASYNEQFF. CDR3 coding DNA: TGTGCCAGCGCCCTGGCCTCCTACAATGAGCAGTTCTTC.